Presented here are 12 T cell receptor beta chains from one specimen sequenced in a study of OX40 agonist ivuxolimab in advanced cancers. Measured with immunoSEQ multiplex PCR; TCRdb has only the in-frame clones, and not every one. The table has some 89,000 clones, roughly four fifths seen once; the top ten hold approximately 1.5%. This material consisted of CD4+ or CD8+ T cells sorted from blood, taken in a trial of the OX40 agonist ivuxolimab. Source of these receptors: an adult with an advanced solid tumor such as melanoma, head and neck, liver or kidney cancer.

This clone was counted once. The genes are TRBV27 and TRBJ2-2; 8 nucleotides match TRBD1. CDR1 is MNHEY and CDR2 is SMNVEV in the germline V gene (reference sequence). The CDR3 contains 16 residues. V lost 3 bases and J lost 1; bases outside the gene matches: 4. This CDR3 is CASSFYGTGNTGELFF. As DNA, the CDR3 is TGTGCCAGCAGTTTTTACGGGACAGGGAACACCGGGGAGCTGTTTTTT.

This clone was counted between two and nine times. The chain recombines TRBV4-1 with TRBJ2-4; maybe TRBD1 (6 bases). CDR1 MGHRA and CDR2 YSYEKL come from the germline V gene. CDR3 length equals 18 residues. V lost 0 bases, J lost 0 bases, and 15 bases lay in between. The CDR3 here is CASSQDAPGQRAKNIQYF. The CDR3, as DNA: TGCGCCAGCAGCCAAGATGCTCCAGGACAGAGAGCCAAAAACATTCAGTACTTC.

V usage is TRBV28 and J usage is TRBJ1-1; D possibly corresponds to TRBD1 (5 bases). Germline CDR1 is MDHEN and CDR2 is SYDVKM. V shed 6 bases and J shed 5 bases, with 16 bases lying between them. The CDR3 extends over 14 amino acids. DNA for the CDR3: TGTGCCAGCAGCCCCGGGACTAGGCTAACTGAAGCTTTCTTT. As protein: CASSPGTRLTEAFF.

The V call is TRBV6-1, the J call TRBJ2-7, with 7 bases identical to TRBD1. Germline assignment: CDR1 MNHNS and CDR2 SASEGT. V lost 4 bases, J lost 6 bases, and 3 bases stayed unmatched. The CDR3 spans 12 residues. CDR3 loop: CASSATGSEQYF. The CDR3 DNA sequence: TGTGCCAGCAGTGCGACAGGGTCCGAGCAGTACTTC.

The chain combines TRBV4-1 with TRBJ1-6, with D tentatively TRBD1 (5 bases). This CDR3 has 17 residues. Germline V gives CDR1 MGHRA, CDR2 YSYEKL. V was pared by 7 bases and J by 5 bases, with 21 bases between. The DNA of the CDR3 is TGCGCCAGCATTGAACAGGTCGGGCCCAGCCATAATTCACCCCTCCACTTT. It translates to CASIEQVGPSHNSPLHF.

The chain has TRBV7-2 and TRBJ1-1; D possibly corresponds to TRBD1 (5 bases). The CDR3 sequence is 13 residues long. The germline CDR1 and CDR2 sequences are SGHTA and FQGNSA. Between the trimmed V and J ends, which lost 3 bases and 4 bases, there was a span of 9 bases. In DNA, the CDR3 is TGTGCCAGCAGCTTCCGACAGCCCACTGAAGCTTTCTTT. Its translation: CASSFRQPTEAFF.

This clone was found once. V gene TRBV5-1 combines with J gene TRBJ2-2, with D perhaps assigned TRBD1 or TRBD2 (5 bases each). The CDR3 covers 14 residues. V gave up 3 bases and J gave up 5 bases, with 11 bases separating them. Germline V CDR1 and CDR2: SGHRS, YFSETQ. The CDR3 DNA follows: TGCGCCAGCAGCTGGGGGTCAGGGACCGGGGAGCTGTTTTTT. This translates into CASSWGSGTGELFF.

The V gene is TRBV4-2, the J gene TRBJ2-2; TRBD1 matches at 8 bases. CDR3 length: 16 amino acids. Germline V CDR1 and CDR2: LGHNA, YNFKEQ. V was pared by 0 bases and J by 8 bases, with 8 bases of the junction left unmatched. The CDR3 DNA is TGTGCCAGCAGCCAAGACCCGGGACAGGAAGTTGGGGAGCTGTTTTTT. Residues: CASSQDPGQEVGELFF.

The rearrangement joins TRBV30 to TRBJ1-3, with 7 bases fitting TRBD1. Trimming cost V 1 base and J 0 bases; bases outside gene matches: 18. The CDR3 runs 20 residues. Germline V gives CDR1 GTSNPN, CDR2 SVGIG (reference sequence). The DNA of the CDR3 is TGTGCCTGGAGTGCCCGCTGGGACAGCCGTTCTACTCTCTCTGGAAACACCATATATTTT. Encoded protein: CAWSARWDSRSTLSGNTIYF.

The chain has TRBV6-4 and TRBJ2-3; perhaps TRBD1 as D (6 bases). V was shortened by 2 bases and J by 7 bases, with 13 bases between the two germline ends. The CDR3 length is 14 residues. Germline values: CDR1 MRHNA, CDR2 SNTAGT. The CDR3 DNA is TGTGCCAGCAGTGACACGGACAGAGGAAATACGCAGTATTTT. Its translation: CASSDTDRGNTQYF.

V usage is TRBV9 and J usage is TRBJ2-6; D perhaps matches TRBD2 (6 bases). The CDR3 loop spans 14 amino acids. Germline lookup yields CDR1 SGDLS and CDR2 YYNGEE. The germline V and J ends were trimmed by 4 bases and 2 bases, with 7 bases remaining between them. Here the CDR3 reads CASSSGAGANVLTF. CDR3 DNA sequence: TGTGCCAGCAGCTCGGGGGCTGGGGCCAACGTCCTGACTTTC.

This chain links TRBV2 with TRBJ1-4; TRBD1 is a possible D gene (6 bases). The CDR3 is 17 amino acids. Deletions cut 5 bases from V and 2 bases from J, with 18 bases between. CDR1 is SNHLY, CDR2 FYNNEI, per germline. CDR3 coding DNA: TGTGCCAGCAGTCCCAGACCTCTACAGGGCACTAATGAAAAACTGTTTTTT. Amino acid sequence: CASSPRPLQGTNEKLFF.